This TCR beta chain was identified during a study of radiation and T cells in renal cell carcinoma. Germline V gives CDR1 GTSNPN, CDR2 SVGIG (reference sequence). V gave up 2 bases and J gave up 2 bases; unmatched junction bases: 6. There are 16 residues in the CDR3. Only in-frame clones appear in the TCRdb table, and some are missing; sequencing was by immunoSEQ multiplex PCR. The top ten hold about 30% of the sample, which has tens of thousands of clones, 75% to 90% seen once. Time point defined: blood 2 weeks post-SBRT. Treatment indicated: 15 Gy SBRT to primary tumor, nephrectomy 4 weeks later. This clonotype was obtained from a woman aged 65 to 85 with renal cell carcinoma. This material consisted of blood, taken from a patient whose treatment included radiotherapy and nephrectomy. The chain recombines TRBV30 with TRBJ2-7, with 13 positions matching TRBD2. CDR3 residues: CAWSKGLAGNTYEQYF. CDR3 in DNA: TGTGCCTGGAGTAAGGGACTAGCGGGAAATACCTACGAGCAGTACTTC.